This T cell receptor (beta chain) was profiled in a study of T cells in localized non-small cell lung cancer. This clone has just one count. Its antigen is currently unknown. Findings and caveats of the study: Adjacent uninvolved lung had the highest clonality, suggesting focused antigen responses. Overall survival was longer when the density of T cells in the blood was higher. For the top 100 tumor clones, a median approximately 61 also appeared in adjacent lung.

Some clones are missing from TCRdb's copy, which holds only in-frame ones; the method was immunoSEQ multiplex PCR. The data show 900 to 950 clones, just over 20% seen once. Trimming took off 4 bases at V and 3 bases at J, with 7 bases between the two ends. CDR1 and CDR2 from the germline V gene are SQVTM and ANQGSEA. The CDR3 extends over 12 amino acids. Neighbouring lung, lacking atypia, was collected no less than 2 cm away from the tumor margin. The clonotype comes from a man aged 40-75 years with stage III squamous cell lung carcinoma. This chain uses TRBV29-1 with TRBJ1-5; no reliable D call. Sample: normal lung tissue next to the tumor, taken before any cancer treatment. The CDR3 loop is CSVANLNQPQHF. The CDR3 region has the DNA TGCAGCGTTGCTAATCTCAATCAGCCCCAGCATTTT.